This T cell receptor (beta chain) was captured in a study of CD8+ T cells in alopecia areata. Study overall: Twice daily, treated patients received 5 to 10 mg of oral tofacitinib. Overall study findings and caveats: Patients displayed less clarity in TCR sharing than mice, a finding possibly related to HLA.

The germline V gene has CDR1 MNHEY and CDR2 SVGAGI. The CDR3 runs 13 residues. V was trimmed by 5 bases and J by 4 bases, leaving 11 bases between them. Extraction of RNA preceded its reverse transcription into cDNA, which served as the sequencing template. Produced via immunoSEQ multiplex PCR; TCRdb's table is partial and in-frame only. The table has 130,000 or so clones, more than 40% seen once; the top ten hold roughly a sixth. About this clone: Its target is not known.

Lesional scalp tissue (obtained by punch biopsy) and peripheral blood were collected from alopecia areata patients. The sequences come from CD8+ T cells sorted from blood, collected at week 0. This clonotype originated in a human donor with alopecia areata. The rearrangement links TRBV6-5 to TRBJ2-5; the D call may be TRBD1 or TRBD2 (5 bases each). CDR3 nucleotide sequence: TGTGCCAGCAGTCCTCTGAGGGGAGAGACCCAGTACTTC. This translates into CASSPLRGETQYF.